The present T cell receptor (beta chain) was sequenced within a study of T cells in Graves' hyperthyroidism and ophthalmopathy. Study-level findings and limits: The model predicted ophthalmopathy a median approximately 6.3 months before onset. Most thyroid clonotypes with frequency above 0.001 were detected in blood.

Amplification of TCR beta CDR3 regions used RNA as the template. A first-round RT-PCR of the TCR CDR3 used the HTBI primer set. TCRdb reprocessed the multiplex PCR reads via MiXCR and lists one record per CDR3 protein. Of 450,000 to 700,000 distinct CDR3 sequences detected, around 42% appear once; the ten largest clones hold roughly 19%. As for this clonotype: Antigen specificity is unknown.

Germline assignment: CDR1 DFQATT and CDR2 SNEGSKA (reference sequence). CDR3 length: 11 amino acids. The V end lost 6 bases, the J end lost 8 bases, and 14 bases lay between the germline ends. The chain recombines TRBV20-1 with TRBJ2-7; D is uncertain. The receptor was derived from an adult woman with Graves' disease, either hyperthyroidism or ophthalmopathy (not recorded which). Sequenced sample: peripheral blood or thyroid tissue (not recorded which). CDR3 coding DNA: TGCAGTGCCCGTGTGGCGGATAAGCAGTACTTC. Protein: CSARVADKQYF.